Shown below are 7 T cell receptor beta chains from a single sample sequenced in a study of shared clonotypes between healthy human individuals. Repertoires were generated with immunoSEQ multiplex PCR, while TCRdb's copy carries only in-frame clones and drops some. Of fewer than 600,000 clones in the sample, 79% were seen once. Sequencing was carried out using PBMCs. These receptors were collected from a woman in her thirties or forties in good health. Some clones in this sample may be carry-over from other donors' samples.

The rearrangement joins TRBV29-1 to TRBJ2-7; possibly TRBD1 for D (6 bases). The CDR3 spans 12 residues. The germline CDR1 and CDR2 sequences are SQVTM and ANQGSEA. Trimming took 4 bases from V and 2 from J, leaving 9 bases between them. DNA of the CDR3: TGCAGCGTTGTCAGGGGAGCCTACGAGCAGTACTTC. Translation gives CSVVRGAYEQYF.

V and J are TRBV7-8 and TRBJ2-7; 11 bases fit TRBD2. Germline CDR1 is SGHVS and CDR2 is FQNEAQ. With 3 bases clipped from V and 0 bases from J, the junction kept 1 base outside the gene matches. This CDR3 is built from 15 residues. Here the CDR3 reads CASSFSGRASYEQYF. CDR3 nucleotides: TGTGCCAGCAGCTTTAGCGGGAGGGCCTCCTACGAGCAGTACTTC.

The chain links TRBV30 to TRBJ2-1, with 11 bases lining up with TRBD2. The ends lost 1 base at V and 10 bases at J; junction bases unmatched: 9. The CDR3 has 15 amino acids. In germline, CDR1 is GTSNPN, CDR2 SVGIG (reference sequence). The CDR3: CAWSDGGTSGWEQFF. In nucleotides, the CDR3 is TGTGCCTGGAGTGACGGAGGGACTAGCGGTTGGGAGCAGTTCTTC.

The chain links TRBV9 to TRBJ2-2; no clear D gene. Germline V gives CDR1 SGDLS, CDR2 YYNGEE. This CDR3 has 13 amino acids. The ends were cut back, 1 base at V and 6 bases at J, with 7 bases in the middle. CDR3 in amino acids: CASSVLYSGELFF. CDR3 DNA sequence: TGTGCCAGCAGCGTATTGTACTCCGGGGAGCTGTTTTTT.

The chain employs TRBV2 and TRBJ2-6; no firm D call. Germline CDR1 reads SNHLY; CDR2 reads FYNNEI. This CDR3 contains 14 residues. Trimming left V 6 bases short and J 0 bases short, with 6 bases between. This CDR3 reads CASRRVSGANVLTF. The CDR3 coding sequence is TGTGCCAGCAGGCGAGTCTCTGGGGCCAACGTCCTGACTTTC.

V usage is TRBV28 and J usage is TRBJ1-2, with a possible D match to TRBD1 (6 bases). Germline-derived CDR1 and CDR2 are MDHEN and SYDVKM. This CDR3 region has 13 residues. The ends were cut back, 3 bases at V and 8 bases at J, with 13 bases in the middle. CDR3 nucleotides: TGTGCCAGCAGTTTCACAGGGTATGGAGGCTACACCTTC. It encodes CASSFTGYGGYTF.

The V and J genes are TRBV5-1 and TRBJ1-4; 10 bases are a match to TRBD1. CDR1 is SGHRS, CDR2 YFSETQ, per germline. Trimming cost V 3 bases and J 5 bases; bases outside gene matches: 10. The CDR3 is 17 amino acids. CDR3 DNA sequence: TGCGCCAGCAGCTCTCGGCCGCCGGGACAGGGGAATGAAAAACTGTTTTTT. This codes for CASSSRPPGQGNEKLFF.